This TCR beta chain came from a study of beta chain features in type 1 diabetes. General study points: The naive, central memory and Treg TCRB repertoires of patients appeared to be more similar to one another than those of healthy donors. VDJ junctions from patients with type 1 diabetes contained fewer insertions and more deletions. Researchers report that Type 1 diabetes patients had moderately but significantly shorter TCRB CDR3s across all four CD4+ subsets.

CDR1 is SGHRS, CDR2 YFSETQ, per germline. V trimming: 4 bases; J trimming: 2 bases; junction bases outside the gene matches: 6. This CDR3 has 15 amino acids. The isolated RNA, all of it, was reverse transcribed, so expressed TCRB transcripts were what got sequenced. Sequencing was performed with immunoSEQ multiplex PCR; in TCRdb, only in-frame clones are kept and a portion is missing. Of more than 55,000 clones detected, roughly half appear once; the ten largest clones hold roughly 2.6%. One heparinised blood draw, averaging roughly 0.12 L, came from each donor. Over 95% purity was reached by all sorted populations. On this clone: The antigen is unknown.

This receptor was obtained from a woman aged 40-49 years with type 1 diabetes. The chain links TRBV5-1 to TRBJ1-5; 7 bases map to TRBD1. Sample: Tregs from blood. The CDR3 loop reads CASSVDGQGNQPQHF. In nucleotides, the CDR3 is TGCGCCAGCAGCGTGGACGGACAGGGCAATCAGCCCCAGCATTTT.